This T cell receptor beta chain comes out of a study of blood T cells in healthy people across ages. Germline V gene lookup returns CDR1 SNHLY and CDR2 FYNNEI. The CDR3 has 14 residues. Deletions cut 7 bases from V and 5 bases from J, with 14 bases between. Alongside a J-beta primer mix, a sample-barcoded 5' primer served in a second PCR lasting about 7 to 12 cycles. Each cDNA molecule received a tag from a template-switch adaptor that had 12 random nucleotides. TCRdb ran MiXCR on the 5' RACE reads and lists one entry per CDR3 protein. The sample consists of some 710,000 distinct CDR3 sequences, around half of them appearing once. Note on this clonotype: The antigen is unknown.

Whole-study findings and limits: A strong correlation was found between TCR beta diversity and the percentage of naive T cells.

The chain links TRBV2 to TRBJ2-2, with a tentative D call TRBD1 (5 bases). This clonotype was obtained from a man aged 80 or over in good health. The specimen sequenced was blood. The CDR3 loop reads CASTREGVTGELFF. The DNA of the CDR3 is TGTGCCAGCACCCGAGAAGGGGTGACCGGGGAGCTGTTTTTT.